The 8 T cell receptor beta chains below come from one sample, sequenced in a study of cytomegalovirus exposure and HLA in healthy donors. PCR amplification relied on 60 Vbeta primers (plus 13 Jbeta primers). The protocol was immunoSEQ multiplex PCR, while the TCRdb copy is restricted to in-frame clones and leaves out a portion. Here the sample spans under 75,000 clones, 60% to 80% being singletons. The material sequenced was PBMCs. Receptors were obtained from a man aged 40-55 years in good health and CMV-seropositive.

A few counts support this clone. The J gene is TRBJ2-3, the V gene TRBV11-2; 10 bases fit TRBD1. Germline-derived CDR1 and CDR2 are SGHAT and FQNNGV. Germline trimming cut 4 bases from V and 0 bases from J; bases unmatched to any gene: 13. The CDR3 has 19 residues. Here the CDR3 reads CASSSKRRQGASSTDTQYF. The DNA of the CDR3 is TGTGCCAGCAGCTCTAAAAGAAGACAGGGGGCGTCTAGCACAGATACGCAGTATTTT.

This clone appeared a single time. The chain uses TRBV27 and TRBJ2-5, with 7 positions matching TRBD1. The germline gives CDR1 MNHEY, CDR2 SMNVEV (reference sequence). J lost 1 base, V lost 2 bases, and 1 base had no gene match. The length of the CDR3 is 14 residues. CDR3 amino acids: CASSLAGGQETQYF. DNA for the CDR3: TGTGCCAGCAGTTTAGCAGGGGGCCAAGAGACCCAGTACTTC.

V and J are TRBV6-1 and TRBJ1-2; 8 positions agree with TRBD1. Trimming cost V 6 bases and J 4 bases; bases outside gene matches: 4. The CDR3 consists of 13 residues. Germline values: CDR1 MNHNS, CDR2 SASEGT. The CDR3 protein is CASRAQGGYGYTF. The CDR3 region has the DNA TGTGCCAGCAGAGCACAGGGGGGCTATGGCTACACCTTC.

This clone was seen a few times. The V gene is TRBV30, the J gene TRBJ2-2, with 7 bases that match TRBD1. Trimming removed 3 bases from V and 8 bases from J; junction bases left unmatched: 6. The CDR3 runs 13 residues. Germline CDR1 reads GTSNPN; CDR2 reads SVGIG (reference sequence). This chain's CDR3 is CAWRTGTYGELFF. Here the CDR3 DNA reads TGTGCCTGGAGGACAGGGACGTATGGGGAGCTGTTTTTT. Complete variable domain (other parts from reference TRBV30 and TRBJ2-2): SQTIHQWPATLVQPVGSPLSLECTVEGTSNPNLYWYRQAAGRGLQLLFYSVGIGQISSEVPQNLSASRPQDRQFILSSKKLLLSDSGFYLCAWRTGTYGELFFGEGSRLTVL.

The chain recombines TRBV9 with TRBJ2-7; possible D gene TRBD1, 6 bases. The CDR3 covers 15 residues. Trimming removed 0 bases at V and 2 bases at J, with 12 bases between. Germline assignment: CDR1 SGDLS and CDR2 YYNGEE. CDR3 amino acids: CASSVAWDTTYEQYF. CDR3 DNA sequence: TGTGCCAGCAGCGTAGCTTGGGACACTACCTACGAGCAGTACTTC.

This clone has a single count. The chain uses TRBV7-8 and TRBJ2-1, with 7 bases that match TRBD2. With 1 base clipped from V and 9 bases from J, the junction kept 9 bases outside the gene matches. CDR1 SGHVS and CDR2 FQNEAQ come from the germline V gene. The CDR3 extends over 15 amino acids. CDR3 nucleotides: TGTGCCAGCAGCTTAGAAGGCTCGCGGGAGAGTGAGCAGTTCTTC. This encodes CASSLEGSRESEQFF.

The chain recombines TRBV14 with TRBJ1-1; D remains unclear. CDR3 length equals 13 residues. Trimming pared 5 bases from V and 0 bases from J, leaving 7 bases between. Germline assignment: CDR1 SGHDN and CDR2 FVKESK. The CDR3 here is CASSRQVNTEAFF. The DNA for the CDR3 is TGTGCCAGCAGCAGGCAGGTGAACACTGAAGCTTTCTTT. The full variable domain, in which reference TRBV14 and TRBJ1-1 provide the parts outside the CDR3, is EAGVTQFPSHSVIEKGQTVTLRCDPISGHDNLYWYRRVMGKEIKFLLHFVKESKQDESGMPNNRFLAERTGGTYSTLKVQPAELEDSGVYFCASSRQVNTEAFFGQGTRLTVV.

This clone showed up just a few times. The chain links TRBV18 to TRBJ2-3, with 8 bases aligning to TRBD1. Trimming took 1 base from V and 3 from J; bases not matched to a gene: 6. Germline values: CDR1 KGHSH, CDR2 LQKENI. The CDR3 contains 16 residues. CDR3 protein: CASSPLDRVGTDTQYF. CDR3 DNA sequence: TGTGCCAGCTCACCACTGGACAGGGTGGGGACAGATACGCAGTATTTT.